The source of this TCR beta chain is a study of early T cells in non-severe SARS-CoV-2 infection. Across the whole study: Sequencing of bulk RNA from unsorted whole blood was done, without chain pairing.

The CDR3 has 16 amino acids. Trimming left V 0 bases short and J 6 bases short, with 15 bases between. The germline V gene has CDR1 GTSNPN and CDR2 SVGIG (reference sequence). TCRdb fed the 5' RACE reads into MiXCR, producing one record per CDR3 protein. Of tens of thousands of distinct CDR3 sequences listed, 10% to 15% are singletons. Sequencing was performed on whole blood. The chain carries TRBV30 and TRBJ1-6; TRBD1 might be the D (6 bases). This clonotype was obtained from an adult who was a healthcare worker with PCR-confirmed SARS-CoV-2 infection or an uninfected control (not recorded which). This CDR3 is CAWSVIGTGANSPLHF. Written as DNA, the CDR3 is TGTGCCTGGAGTGTAATCGGGACGGGGGCTAATTCACCCCTCCACTTT.